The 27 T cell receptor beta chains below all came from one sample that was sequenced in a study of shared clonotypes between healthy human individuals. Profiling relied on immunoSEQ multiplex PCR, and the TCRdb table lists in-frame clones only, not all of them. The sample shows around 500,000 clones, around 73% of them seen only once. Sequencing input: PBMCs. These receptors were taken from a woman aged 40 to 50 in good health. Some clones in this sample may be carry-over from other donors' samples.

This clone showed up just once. Here the CDR3 DNA reads TGTGCCAGCAGCCAAGGGAGGACAGGGCGGGAGACCCAGTACTTC. Protein product: CASSQGRTGRETQYF. The V and J genes are TRBV4-2 and TRBJ2-5, with 8 bases that match TRBD1. The CDR3 length is 15 residues. Per germline, CDR1 LGHNA and CDR2 YNFKEQ. The ends lost 1 base at V and 5 bases at J; junction bases unmatched: 6.

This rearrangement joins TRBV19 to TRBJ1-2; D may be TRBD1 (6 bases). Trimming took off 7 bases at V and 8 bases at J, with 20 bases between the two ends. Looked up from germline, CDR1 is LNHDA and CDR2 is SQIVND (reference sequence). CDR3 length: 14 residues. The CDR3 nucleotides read TGTGCCAGTAACAAAGAGGGACATGATTTAGGCTACACCTTC. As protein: CASNKEGHDLGYTF.

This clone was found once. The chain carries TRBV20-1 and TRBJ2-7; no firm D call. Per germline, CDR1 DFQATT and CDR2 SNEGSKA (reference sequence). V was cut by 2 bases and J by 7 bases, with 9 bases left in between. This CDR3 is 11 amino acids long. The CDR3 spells CSARKSLEQYF. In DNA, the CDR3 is TGCAGTGCTAGAAAGTCGTTAGAGCAGTACTTC.

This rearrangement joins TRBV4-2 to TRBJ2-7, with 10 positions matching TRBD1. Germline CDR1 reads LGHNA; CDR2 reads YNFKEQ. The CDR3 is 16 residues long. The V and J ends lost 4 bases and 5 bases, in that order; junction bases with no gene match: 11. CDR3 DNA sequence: TGTGCCAGCAGCCCCACCGGGACAGGGGTATTCCACGAGCAGTACTTC. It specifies CASSPTGTGVFHEQYF.

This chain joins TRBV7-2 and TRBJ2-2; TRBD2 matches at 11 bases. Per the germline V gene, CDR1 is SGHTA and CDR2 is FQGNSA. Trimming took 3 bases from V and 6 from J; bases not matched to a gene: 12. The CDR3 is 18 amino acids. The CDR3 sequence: CASSFELAGVVFAGELFF. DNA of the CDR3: TGTGCCAGCAGCTTCGAACTAGCGGGAGTAGTTTTCGCCGGGGAGCTGTTTTTT.

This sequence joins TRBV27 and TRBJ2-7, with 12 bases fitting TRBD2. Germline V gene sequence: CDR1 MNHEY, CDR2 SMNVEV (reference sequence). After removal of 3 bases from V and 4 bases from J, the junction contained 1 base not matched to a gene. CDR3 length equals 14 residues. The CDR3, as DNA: TGTGCCAGCAGTTTCGGGACTAGCGGGTACGAGCAGTACTTC. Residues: CASSFGTSGYEQYF.

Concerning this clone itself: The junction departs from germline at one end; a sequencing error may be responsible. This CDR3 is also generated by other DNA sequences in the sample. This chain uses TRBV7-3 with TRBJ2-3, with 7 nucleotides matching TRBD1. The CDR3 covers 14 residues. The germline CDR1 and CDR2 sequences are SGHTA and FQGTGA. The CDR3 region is CASSAGTASDTQYF. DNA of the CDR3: TGTGCCAGCAGCGCCGGGACAGCCTCAGATACACAGTATTTT.

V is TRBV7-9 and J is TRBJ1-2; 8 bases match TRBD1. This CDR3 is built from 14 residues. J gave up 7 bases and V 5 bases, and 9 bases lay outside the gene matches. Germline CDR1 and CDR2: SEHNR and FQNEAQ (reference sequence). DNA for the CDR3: TGTGCCAGCAGCGCTTCCGGACAGGGCGTTGGCTACACCTTC. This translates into CASSASGQGVGYTF.

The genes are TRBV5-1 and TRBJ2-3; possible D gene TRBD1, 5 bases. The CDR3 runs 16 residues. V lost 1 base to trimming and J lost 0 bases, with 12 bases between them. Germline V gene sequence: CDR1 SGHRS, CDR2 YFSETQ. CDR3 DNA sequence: TGCGCCAGCAGCTTGAATCCCAGGGTGAGCACAGATACGCAGTATTTT. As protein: CASSLNPRVSTDTQYF. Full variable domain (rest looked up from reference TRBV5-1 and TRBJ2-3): KAGVTQTPRYLIKTRGQQVTLSCSPISGHRSVSWYQQTPGQGLQFLFEYFSETQRNKGNFPGRFSGRQFSNSRSEMNVSTLELGDSALYLCASSLNPRVSTDTQYFGPGTRLTVL.

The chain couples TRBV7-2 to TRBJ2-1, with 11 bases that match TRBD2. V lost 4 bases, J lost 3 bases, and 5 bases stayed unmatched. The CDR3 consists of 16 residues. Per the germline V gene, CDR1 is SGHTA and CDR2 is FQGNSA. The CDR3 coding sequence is TGTGCCAGCAGCTATTCGACTAGCGGGGACTACAATGAGCAGTTCTTC. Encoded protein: CASSYSTSGDYNEQFF.

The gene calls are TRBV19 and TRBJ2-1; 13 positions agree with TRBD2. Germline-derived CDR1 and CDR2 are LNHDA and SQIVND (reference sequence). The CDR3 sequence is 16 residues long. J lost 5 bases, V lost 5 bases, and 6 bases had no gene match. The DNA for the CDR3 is TGTGCCAGTAGTCTCGAAGGACTAGCGGGAGACAATGAGCAGTTCTTC. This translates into CASSLEGLAGDNEQFF.

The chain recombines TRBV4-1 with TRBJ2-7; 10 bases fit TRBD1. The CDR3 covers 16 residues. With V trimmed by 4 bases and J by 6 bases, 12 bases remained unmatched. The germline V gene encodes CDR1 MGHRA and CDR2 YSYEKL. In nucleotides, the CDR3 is TGCGCCAGCAGCCTAATACCGGGACAGGGGTCCGGCGAGCAGTACTTC. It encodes CASSLIPGQGSGEQYF.

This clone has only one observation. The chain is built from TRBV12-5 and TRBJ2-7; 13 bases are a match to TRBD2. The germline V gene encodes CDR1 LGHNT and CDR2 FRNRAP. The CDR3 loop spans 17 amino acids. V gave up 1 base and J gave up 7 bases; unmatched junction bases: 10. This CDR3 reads CASGLALTGLAGSEQYF. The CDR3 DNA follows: TGTGCTAGTGGTTTGGCTTTAACGGGACTAGCGGGGTCTGAGCAGTACTTC.

CDR3 in amino acids: CASSLAGGVREAFF. Here the CDR3 DNA reads TGCGCCAGCAGCTTGGCCGGGGGAGTGAGGGAAGCTTTCTTT. This chain joins TRBV5-1 and TRBJ1-1, with D possibly TRBD1 on 5 matching bases. This CDR3 is built from 14 residues. CDR1 is SGHRS, CDR2 YFSETQ, per germline. The V end was cut by 0 bases, the J end by 8 bases, with 14 bases between.

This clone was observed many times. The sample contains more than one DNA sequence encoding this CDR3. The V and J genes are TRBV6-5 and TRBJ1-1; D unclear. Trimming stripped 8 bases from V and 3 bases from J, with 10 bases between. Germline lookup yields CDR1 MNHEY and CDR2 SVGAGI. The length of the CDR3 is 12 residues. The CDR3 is CASGYGYTEAFF. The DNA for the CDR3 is TGTGCCAGCGGCTATGGATACACTGAAGCTTTCTTT.

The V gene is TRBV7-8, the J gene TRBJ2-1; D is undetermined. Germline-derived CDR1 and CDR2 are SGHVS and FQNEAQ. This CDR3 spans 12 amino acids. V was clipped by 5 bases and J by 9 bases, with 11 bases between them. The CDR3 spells CASSASVGEQFF. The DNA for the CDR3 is TGTGCCAGCAGCGCCAGTGTGGGTGAGCAGTTCTTC.

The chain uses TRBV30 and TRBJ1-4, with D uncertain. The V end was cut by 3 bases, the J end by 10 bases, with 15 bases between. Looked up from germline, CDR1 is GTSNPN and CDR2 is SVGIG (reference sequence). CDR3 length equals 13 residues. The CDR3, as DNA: TGTGCCTGGAGAAGTTCACTTAGCGGAAAACTGTTTTTT. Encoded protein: CAWRSSLSGKLFF.

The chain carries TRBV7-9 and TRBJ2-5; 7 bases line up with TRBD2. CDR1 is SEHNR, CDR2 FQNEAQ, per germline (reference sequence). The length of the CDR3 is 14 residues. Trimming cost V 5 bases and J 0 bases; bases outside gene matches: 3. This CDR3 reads CASSKSGNQETQYF. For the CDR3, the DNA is TGTGCCAGCAGCAAGAGCGGGAACCAAGAGACCCAGTACTTC.

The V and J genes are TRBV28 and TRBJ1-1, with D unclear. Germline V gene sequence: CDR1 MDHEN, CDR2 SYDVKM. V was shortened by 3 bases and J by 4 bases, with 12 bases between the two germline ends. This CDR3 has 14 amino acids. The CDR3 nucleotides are TGTGCCAGCAGTTTTTGGCCAGGAAGCACTGAAGCTTTCTTT. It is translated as CASSFWPGSTEAFF.

CDR3: CASSPGRVSGTGELFF. CDR3 bases: TGCGCCAGCAGTCCGGGGAGGGTATCAGGCACCGGGGAGCTGTTTTTT. This chain connects TRBV10-1 to TRBJ2-2; 7 bases match TRBD2. The CDR3 is 16 residues long. J was trimmed by 4 bases and V by 5 bases; bases with no gene match: 10. From germline, CDR1 is WNHNN and CDR2 SYGVQD (reference sequence).

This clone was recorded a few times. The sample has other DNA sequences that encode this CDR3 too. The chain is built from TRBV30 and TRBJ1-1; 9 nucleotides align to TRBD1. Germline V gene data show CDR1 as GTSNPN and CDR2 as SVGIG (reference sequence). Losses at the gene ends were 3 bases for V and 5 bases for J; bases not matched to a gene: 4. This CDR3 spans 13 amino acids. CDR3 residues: CAWSVGQGTEAFF. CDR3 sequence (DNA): TGTGCCTGGAGCGTAGGACAGGGGACTGAAGCTTTCTTT.

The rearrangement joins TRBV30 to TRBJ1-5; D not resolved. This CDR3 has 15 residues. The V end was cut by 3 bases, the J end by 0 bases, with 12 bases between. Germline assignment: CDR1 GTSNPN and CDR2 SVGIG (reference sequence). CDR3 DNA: TGTGCCTGGAGCCCCGGACGGATTAGCAATCAGCCCCAGCATTTT. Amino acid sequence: CAWSPGRISNQPQHF.

This CDR3 is CSVSGTGHYEQYF. The CDR3 DNA reads TGCAGCGTCTCCGGGACAGGGCACTACGAGCAGTACTTC. The chain recombines TRBV29-1 with TRBJ2-5; 9 bases align to TRBD1. The J call is uncertain, as TRBJ2-7 better fits the DNA end. The CDR3 length is 13 residues. CDR1 and CDR2 (germline): SQVTM, ANQGSEA.

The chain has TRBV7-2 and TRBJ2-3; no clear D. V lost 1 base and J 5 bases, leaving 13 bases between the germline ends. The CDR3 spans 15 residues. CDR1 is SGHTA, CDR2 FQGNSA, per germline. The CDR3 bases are TGTGCCAGCAGCTTAGGGCTTCAGGACGGAGATACGCAGTATTTT. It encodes CASSLGLQDGDTQYF.

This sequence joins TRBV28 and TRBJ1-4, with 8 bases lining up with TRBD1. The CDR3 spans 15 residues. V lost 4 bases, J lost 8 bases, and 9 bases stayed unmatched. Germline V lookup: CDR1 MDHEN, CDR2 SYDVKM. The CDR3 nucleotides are TGTGCCAGCAGTTACCAGGGGGCCGGGGAAGAAAAACTGTTTTTT. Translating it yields CASSYQGAGEEKLFF.

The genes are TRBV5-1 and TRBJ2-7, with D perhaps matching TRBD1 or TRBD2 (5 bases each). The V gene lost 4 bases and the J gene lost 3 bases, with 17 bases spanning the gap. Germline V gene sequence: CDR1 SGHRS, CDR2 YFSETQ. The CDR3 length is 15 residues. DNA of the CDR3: TGCGCCAGCAGCGACGGACGAGGGGCGGGCTACGAGCAGTACTTC. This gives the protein CASSDGRGAGYEQYF.

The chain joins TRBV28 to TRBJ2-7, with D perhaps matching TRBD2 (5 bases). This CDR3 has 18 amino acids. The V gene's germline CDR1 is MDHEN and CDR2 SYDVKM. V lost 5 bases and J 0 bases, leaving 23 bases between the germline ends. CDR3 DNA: TGTGCCAGCAGTCCAGTTAACCCCCGGGATAGGTTCTCCTACGAGCAGTACTTC. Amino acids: CASSPVNPRDRFSYEQYF.